This T cell receptor (beta chain) was captured by sequencing in a study of T cells in Graves' hyperthyroidism and ophthalmopathy. Findings of the study overall: Blood samples included most of the expanded thyroid clonotypes exceeding 0.001.

Those patients with uncontrolled infection, other autoimmune disease, pregnancy or lactation were excluded. Diagnoses rested on clinical symptoms, serum thyroxine and TRAb, thyroid ultrasound and orbital computed tomography. The source of the PBMCs was 10 ml of fresh peripheral blood. This clonotype was detected many times. What it binds is unknown. TCR beta CDR3 regions were amplified from RNA transcripts. During a first-round RT-PCR of the TCR CDR3, the HTBI primer set was used. TCRdb passed the multiplex PCR reads through MiXCR, listing each CDR3 protein once. Here the sample spans about 760,000 distinct CDR3 sequences, about 35% being singletons. Sample: blood. The sequence came from a woman in her forties with Graves' hyperthyroidism.

The CDR3 coding sequence is TGTGCCAGCAGCTTAGCGGGAGTTACCGGGGAGCTGTTTTTT. Encoded protein: CASSLAGVTGELFF. This sequence joins TRBV7-9 and TRBJ2-2; a weak D match, TRBD2 (5 bases). The V end lost 0 bases, the J end lost 5 bases, and 7 bases lay between the germline ends. The CDR3 has 14 amino acids. CDR1 and CDR2 (germline): SEHNR, FQNEAQ (reference sequence).